This T cell receptor (beta chain) stems from a study of cytomegalovirus exposure and HLA in healthy donors. V was trimmed by 6 bases and J by 0 bases, leaving 12 bases between them. CDR1 MDHEN and CDR2 SYDVKM come from the germline V gene. The CDR3 is 15 residues long. The donors were members of the approximately 130-subject validation cohort (separate from the roughly 700-subject first cohort). TCRdb's table, derived via immunoSEQ multiplex PCR, lists solely in-frame clones and lacks some. The table includes some 110,000 clones, approximately 90% detected once. Of note for this clone: The antigen is unknown.

Study observations and caveats: Most TCR sequences proved rare, with some public TCRs found in many donors.

This TCR was sampled from a woman younger than 30 in good health and CMV-seropositive. This sequence joins TRBV28 and TRBJ1-3; the D gene is possibly TRBD1 (6 bases). Sequenced material: PBMCs. The CDR3 is CASSLDRSSGNTIYF. The CDR3 DNA sequence: TGTGCCAGCAGCCTCGACAGGAGCTCTGGAAACACCATATATTTT.